These 28 T cell receptor beta chains share one sample of origin, sequenced in a study of T cell responses to AZD1222 COVID-19 vaccine. The data were produced by immunoSEQ multiplex PCR, yet TCRdb's version contains in-frame clones alone and is incomplete. The data hold about 120,000 clones, with around nine tenths observed a single time. This specimen consisted of peripheral blood, obtained on day 0 of AZD1222 vaccination. Receptors originate from an adult in good health.

Comment on this clone: The sample carries other DNA sequences with the same CDR3. This chain uses TRBV30 with TRBJ2-5, with D unclear. This CDR3 contains 11 residues. Germline V gives CDR1 GTSNPN, CDR2 SVGIG (reference sequence). V gave up 0 bases and J gave up 5 bases, with 4 bases separating them. CDR3 coding DNA: TGTGCCTGGAGTGTGGGCGAGACCCAGTACTTC. This encodes CAWSVGETQYF.

This clone appeared a few times. The chain combines TRBV6-5 with TRBJ1-1; 12 bases align to TRBD1. Trimming removed 2 bases from V and 10 bases from J; junction bases left unmatched: 5. Germline CDR1 reads MNHEY; CDR2 reads SVGAGI. The CDR3 is 14 residues long. CDR3 DNA sequence: TGTGCCAGCAGTTACGGGACAGGGGGCGGAATAGCTTTCTTT. This sequence encodes CASSYGTGGGIAFF.

The chain couples TRBV30 to TRBJ2-3, with 8 bases aligning to TRBD2. The germline V gene encodes CDR1 GTSNPN and CDR2 SVGIG (reference sequence). V was pared by 8 bases and J by 0 bases, with 13 bases of the junction left unmatched. This CDR3 contains 16 residues. The CDR3 DNA is TGTGCCCTTGGGCAGAAGCGGGGGCCGAGCACAGATACGCAGTATTTT. The encoded protein is CALGQKRGPSTDTQYF.

CDR3 sequence: CASTTLPGNSYEQYF. CDR3 nucleotides: TGTGCCAGCACCACATTACCAGGGAACTCCTACGAGCAGTACTTC. The chain joins TRBV2 to TRBJ2-7; perhaps TRBD1 as D (5 bases). Deletions cut 7 bases from V and 0 bases from J, with 16 bases between. Germline CDR1 reads SNHLY; CDR2 reads FYNNEI. The length of the CDR3 is 15 residues.

The J gene is TRBJ1-2, the V gene TRBV6-6, with 7 bases fitting TRBD1. V gave up 11 bases and J gave up 5 bases; unmatched junction bases: 14. Germline CDR1 MNHNY, CDR2 SVGAGI (reference sequence). This CDR3 has 14 amino acids. In DNA form, the CDR3 reads TGTGCCTCCTGGGGGGCAGGGGGGACTTATGGCTACACCTTC. Translated, it gives CASWGAGGTYGYTF.

V and J are TRBV7-8 and TRBJ1-2; TRBD1 might be the D (6 bases). CDR3 size: 18 residues. Germline V gives CDR1 SGHVS, CDR2 FQNEAQ. V was cut by 1 base and J by 5 bases, with 23 bases left in between. DNA of the CDR3: TGTGCCAGCAGCTTAGTCGGCCAGGGGACCCCTTCACTTTATGGCTACACCTTC. It is translated as CASSLVGQGTPSLYGYTF.

The chain links TRBV5-1 to TRBJ2-1; D remains unclear. CDR1 is SGHRS and CDR2 is YFSETQ in the germline V gene. The V end lost 4 bases, the J end lost 7 bases, and 18 bases lay between the germline ends. This CDR3 has 15 amino acids. CDR3: CASSPEDGAENEQFF. The CDR3 bases are TGCGCCAGCAGCCCAGAGGACGGAGCTGAGAATGAGCAGTTCTTC.

The chain couples TRBV30 to TRBJ1-1, with D uncertain. The CDR3 is 12 residues long. CDR1 GTSNPN and CDR2 SVGIG come from the germline V gene (reference sequence). V gave up 4 bases and J gave up 10 bases, with 16 bases separating them. The CDR3, as DNA: TGTGCCTGGAACCTGGACCCGAGGGTAGCTTTCTTT. This encodes CAWNLDPRVAFF.

Written as DNA, the CDR3 is TGTGCCAGTAGTATAGGAAGGACAGGTACGGTTGCTTCACCCCTCCACTTT. It yields the protein CASSIGRTGTVASPLHF. This chain joins TRBV19 and TRBJ1-6, with 7 bases identical to TRBD1. Trimming took 1 base from V and 9 from J; bases not matched to a gene: 12. The CDR3 contains 17 residues. Germline CDR1 reads LNHDA; CDR2 reads SQIVND (reference sequence).

The chain links TRBV13 to TRBJ1-2, with 9 bases that match TRBD1. The CDR3 is 13 residues long. In germline, CDR1 is PRHDT, CDR2 FYEKMQ (reference sequence). Trimming removed 7 bases from V and 4 bases from J; junction bases left unmatched: 4. CDR3 residues: CASTLGQGYGYTF. CDR3 in DNA: TGTGCCAGCACCTTGGGACAGGGCTATGGCTACACCTTC.

The chain has TRBV19 and TRBJ1-5, with D unresolved. Germline V gene sequence: CDR1 LNHDA, CDR2 SQIVND (reference sequence). Deletions cut 3 bases from V and 4 bases from J, with 7 bases between. The CDR3 is made up of 13 amino acids. The CDR3 protein is CASSMEINQPQHF. The CDR3 coding sequence is TGTGCCAGTAGTATGGAGATAAATCAGCCCCAGCATTTT.

The chain recombines TRBV6-6 with TRBJ2-1; D gene ambiguous. The CDR3 runs 15 residues. Germline CDR1 MNHNY, CDR2 SVGAGI (reference sequence). V was clipped by 4 bases and J by 7 bases, with 17 bases between them. The CDR3: CASSSGRARVNEQFF. DNA of the CDR3: TGTGCCAGCAGTTCTGGTAGGGCGCGCGTAAATGAGCAGTTCTTC.

The chain joins TRBV11-3 to TRBJ2-7; 11 bases map to TRBD2. J was trimmed by 2 bases and V by 1 base; bases with no gene match: 7. Looked up from germline, CDR1 is SGHNT and CDR2 is YENEEA. The CDR3 loop spans 17 amino acids. CDR3: CASSLGRFSGGAYEQYF. The CDR3 DNA sequence: TGTGCCAGCAGCTTAGGACGCTTTAGCGGGGGGGCCTACGAGCAGTACTTC.

The chain is built from TRBV18 and TRBJ2-5, with D unclear. Germline V gene lookup returns CDR1 KGHSH and CDR2 LQKENI. Trimming shortened V by 6 bases and J by 1 base, and 18 bases separated the two germline ends. The CDR3 spans 16 residues. As DNA, the CDR3 is TGTGCCAGCTCCCTTCGAGACCAGCCTGCCCAAGAGACCCAGTACTTC. It is translated as CASSLRDQPAQETQYF.

This clone was counted once. V gene TRBV27 combines with J gene TRBJ2-6, with D hard to call. The CDR3 is made up of 13 amino acids. The germline gives CDR1 MNHEY, CDR2 SMNVEV (reference sequence). The germline V and J ends were trimmed by 6 bases and 3 bases, with 6 bases remaining between them. CDR3 DNA: TGTGCCAGCAGCCTACTTGGGGCCAACGTCCTGACTTTC. This encodes CASSLLGANVLTF.

The chain is built from TRBV19 and TRBJ2-6; perhaps TRBD2 as D (6 bases). V was trimmed by 4 bases and J by 3 bases, leaving 10 bases between them. The CDR3 contains 15 residues. Germline V lookup: CDR1 LNHDA, CDR2 SQIVND (reference sequence). CDR3 sequence: CASSSGALGANVLTF. The CDR3 DNA follows: TGTGCCAGTAGTAGCGGGGCCCTTGGGGCCAACGTCCTGACTTTC. The full variable domain, in which reference TRBV19 and TRBJ2-6 provide the parts outside the CDR3, is DGGITQSPKYLFRKEGQNVTLSCEQNLNHDAMYWYRQDPGQGLRLIYYSQIVNDFQKGDIAEGYSVSREKKESFPLTVTSAQKNPTAFYLCASSSGALGANVLTFGAGSRLTVL.

The chain links TRBV19 to TRBJ2-3, with D possibly TRBD2 on 5 matching bases. Trimming removed 3 bases at V and 0 bases at J, with 13 bases between. In germline, CDR1 is LNHDA, CDR2 SQIVND (reference sequence). The CDR3 totals 16 residues. The CDR3 loop is CASSMGVIPSTDTQYF. The CDR3 nucleotides are TGTGCCAGTAGTATGGGAGTTATCCCTAGCACAGATACGCAGTATTTT.

The chain couples TRBV9 to TRBJ1-1; D is unclear. The CDR3 consists of 14 residues. The germline gives CDR1 SGDLS, CDR2 YYNGEE. Trimming removed 3 bases at V and 4 bases at J, with 13 bases between. The CDR3 region has the DNA TGTGCCAGCAGCGCCAGTATACTTGGCACTGAAGCTTTCTTT. Encoded protein: CASSASILGTEAFF.

V gene TRBV6-4 combines with J gene TRBJ1-2, with D possibly being TRBD1 (6 bases). Germline V gives CDR1 MRHNA, CDR2 SNTAGT. The CDR3 has 15 amino acids. Trimming cost V 0 bases and J 8 bases, with 16 bases left between them. The CDR3 here is CASSDSPTGLGGYTF. CDR3 DNA: TGTGCCAGCAGTGACTCTCCGACAGGCCTCGGCGGCTACACCTTC.

The CDR3: CASSNTGTYITDTQYF. The DNA for the CDR3 is TGTGCCAGCAGCAACACCGGGACATACATCACAGATACGCAGTATTTT. This chain connects TRBV11-2 to TRBJ2-3; a weak D match, TRBD1 (6 bases). The CDR3 extends over 16 amino acids. Germline-derived CDR1 and CDR2 are SGHAT and FQNNGV. The ends were cut back, 5 bases at V and 2 bases at J, with 17 bases in the middle.

The rearrangement links TRBV5-4 to TRBJ2-7; 9 positions match TRBD1. This CDR3 contains 16 residues. Germline trimming cut 1 base from V and 5 bases from J; bases unmatched to any gene: 10. Germline CDR1 and CDR2: SGHNT and YYREEE (reference sequence). CDR3 in amino acids: CASSLLRTGERNEQYF. As DNA, the CDR3 is TGTGCCAGCAGCTTGTTAAGGACAGGGGAGAGGAACGAGCAGTACTTC.

The J gene is TRBJ2-1, the V gene TRBV5-6, with D tentatively TRBD2 (6 bases). The CDR3 consists of 15 residues. V lost 0 bases and J lost 2, with 9 bases in between. Germline CDR1 and CDR2: SGHDT and YYEEEE. This CDR3 is CASSLGGVPYNEQFF. For the CDR3, the DNA is TGTGCCAGCAGCTTGGGGGGGGTACCCTACAATGAGCAGTTCTTC.

CDR3 nucleotides: TGTGCCAGCATTCCGGGGCCCAGGGATCAGCCCCAGCATTTT. Protein: CASIPGPRDQPQHF. V is TRBV6-5 and J is TRBJ1-5; a weak D match, TRBD1 (5 bases). The germline gives CDR1 MNHEY, CDR2 SVGAGI. The CDR3 loop spans 14 amino acids. V was pared by 7 bases and J by 5 bases, with 15 bases between.

The chain recombines TRBV7-2 with TRBJ1-2; D gene uncertain. CDR3 length: 15 residues. The germline V gene encodes CDR1 SGHTA and CDR2 FQGNSA. V lost 1 base to trimming and J lost 7 bases, with 16 bases between them. CDR3 loop: CASSLDRQARAGYTF. The CDR3 nucleotides read TGTGCCAGCAGCTTAGATCGCCAGGCCCGAGCTGGCTACACCTTC.

The chain couples TRBV5-6 to TRBJ2-1; perhaps TRBD2 as D (5 bases). The germline V and J ends were trimmed by 0 bases and 9 bases, with 13 bases remaining between them. CDR1 is SGHDT and CDR2 is YYEEEE in the germline V gene. The CDR3 loop spans 14 amino acids. In nucleotides, the CDR3 is TGTGCCAGCAGCTTGGATCAAATTAGCGCTGAGCAGTTCTTC. Translating gives CASSLDQISAEQFF.

This clone was seen only once. V and J are TRBV9 and TRBJ1-2; no firm D call. V gave up 1 base and J gave up 5 bases, with 6 bases separating them. The CDR3 runs to 12 residues. Germline V lookup: CDR1 SGDLS, CDR2 YYNGEE. CDR3 amino acids: CASSVMNYGYTF. In DNA form, the CDR3 reads TGTGCCAGCAGCGTAATGAATTATGGCTACACCTTC. Together with reference TRBV9 and TRBJ1-2, the CDR3 gives the full variable domain: DSGVTQTPKHLITATGQRVTLRCSPRSGDLSVYWYQQSLDQGLQFLIQYYNGEERAKGNILERFSAQQFPDLHSELNLSSLELGDSALYFCASSVMNYGYTFGSGTRLTVV.

The chain links TRBV19 to TRBJ1-1, with D possibly matching TRBD1 (5 bases). The CDR3 is 13 amino acids. CDR1 and CDR2 from the germline V gene are LNHDA and SQIVND (reference sequence). V lost 3 bases and J 9 bases, leaving 14 bases between the germline ends. CDR3 residues: CASSIEGLSQAFF. CDR3 nucleotides: TGTGCCAGTAGTATCGAGGGGCTCTCTCAAGCTTTCTTT. Full variable domain (rest looked up from reference TRBV19 and TRBJ1-1): DGGITQSPKYLFRKEGQNVTLSCEQNLNHDAMYWYRQDPGQGLRLIYYSQIVNDFQKGDIAEGYSVSREKKESFPLTVTSAQKNPTAFYLCASSIEGLSQAFFGQGTRLTVV.

The CDR3 protein is CASSVSSGGGGTQYF. The CDR3 coding sequence is TGTGCCAGCAGCGTAAGCTCTGGGGGTGGTGGGACGCAGTATTTT. This chain connects TRBV9 to TRBJ2-3; D possibly matches TRBD1 or TRBD2 (5 bases each). The V end was cut by 1 base, the J end by 9 bases, with 18 bases between. The CDR3 extends over 15 amino acids. Germline CDR1 SGDLS, CDR2 YYNGEE.